The 15 T cell receptor beta chains given below trace back to one sample, sequenced in a study of early T cells in non-severe SARS-CoV-2 infection. In TCRdb, the 5' RACE reads were re-called with MiXCR into one record per CDR3 protein. The data hold 45,000 to 70,000 distinct CDR3 sequences, with roughly 10% observed a single time. The source material was whole blood. The source of these receptors is an adult who was a healthcare worker with PCR-confirmed SARS-CoV-2 infection or an uninfected control (not recorded which).

The genes are TRBV25-1 and TRBJ2-6; TRBD1 agrees at 9 bases. After removal of 1 base from V and 5 bases from J, the junction contained 12 bases not matched to a gene. The CDR3 sequence is 19 residues long. Looked up from germline, CDR1 is MGHDK and CDR2 is SYGVNS. The DNA for the CDR3 is TGTGCCAGCAGTGAATCTTCGGGACAGGGCCTTCTAAGGGCCAACGTCCTGACTTTC. Its translation: CASSESSGQGLLRANVLTF. The variable domain in full, completed from reference TRBV25-1 and TRBJ2-6, reads EADIYQTPRYLVIGTGKKITLECSQTMGHDKMYWYQQDPGMELHLIHYSYGVNSTEKGDLSSESTVSRIRTEHFPLTLESARPSHTSQYLCASSESSGQGLLRANVLTFGAGSRLTVL.

This clonotype occurred a few times. DNA for the CDR3: TGTGCCAGCAGTTTCATTCAGGAGCAGTTCTTC. It codes for CASSFIQEQFF. The chain has TRBV28 and TRBJ2-1, with no clear D. V lost 3 bases to trimming and J lost 10 bases, with 7 bases between them. The CDR3 is made up of 11 amino acids. Looked up from germline, CDR1 is MDHEN and CDR2 is SYDVKM.

The V call is TRBV23-1, the J call TRBJ2-6, with D hard to call. TRBV23-1 counts as an open reading frame of uncertain function. CDR3 length equals 16 residues. Deletions cut 4 bases from V and 11 bases from J, with 21 bases between. The chain's CDR3 is CASSLTQTPCFYVLTF. The CDR3 coding sequence is TGCGCCAGCAGTCTTACACAGACCCCTTGTTTCTACGTCCTGACTTTC.

This clonotype was seen a handful of times. The chain combines TRBV2 with TRBJ1-5, with a possible D match to TRBD1 (6 bases). This CDR3 is 15 amino acids long. The germline gives CDR1 SNHLY, CDR2 FYNNEI. Trimming stripped 6 bases from V and 0 bases from J, with 12 bases between. The CDR3 nucleotides read TGTGCCAGCAGCAGGGACAACCATAGCAATCAGCCCCAGCATTTT. Protein product: CASSRDNHSNQPQHF. The complete variable domain, with remaining parts taken from reference TRBV2 and TRBJ1-5, reads EPEVTQTPSHQVTQMGQEVILRCVPISNHLYFYWYRQILGQKVEFLVSFYNNEISEKSEIFDDQFSVERPDGSNFTLKIRSTKLEDSAMYFCASSRDNHSNQPQHFGDGTRLSIL.

This clonotype was seen at least ten times. The chain recombines TRBV20-1 with TRBJ2-1; the match to TRBD2 covers 10 bases. With V trimmed by 3 bases and J by 7 bases, 9 bases remained unmatched. The CDR3 extends over 15 amino acids. The germline V gene has CDR1 DFQATT and CDR2 SNEGSKA (reference sequence). The CDR3 DNA sequence: TGCAGTGCTAGTCCGGGACTAGCGTCCCTGAATGAGCAGTTCTTC. Translated, it gives CSASPGLASLNEQFF.

This clonotype was recorded many times. The chain employs TRBV3-1 and TRBJ1-3; D is uncertain. The V end lost 1 base, the J end lost 0 bases, and 10 bases lay between the germline ends. Per germline, CDR1 LGHDT and CDR2 YNNKEL (reference sequence). The CDR3 is 16 amino acids. Written as DNA, the CDR3 is TGTGCCAGCAGCCAAGTACTGGGGAGCTCTGGAAACACCATATATTTT. It codes for CASSQVLGSSGNTIYF. Complete variable domain (other parts from reference TRBV3-1 and TRBJ1-3): DTAVSQTPKYLVTQMGNDKSIKCEQNLGHDTMYWYKQDSKKFLKIMFSYNNKELIINETVPNRFSPKSPDKAHLNLHINSLELGDSAVYFCASSQVLGSSGNTIYFGEGSWLTVV.

This clonotype was seen at least ten times. The chain uses TRBV12-3 or TRBV12-4 and TRBJ1-6; D call uncertain. The V gene lost 6 bases and the J gene lost 7 bases, with 13 bases spanning the gap. This CDR3 spans 14 amino acids. Written as DNA, the CDR3 is TGTGCCAGCAGACTTGGATTAGAGAATTCACCCCTCCACTTT. Translated, it gives CASRLGLENSPLHF.

This rearrangement joins TRBV7-3 to TRBJ2-7, with D perhaps TRBD1 or TRBD2 (6 bases each). CDR3 length: 13 amino acids. In germline, CDR1 is SGHTA, CDR2 FQGTGA. Trimming cost V 1 base and J 9 bases, with 13 bases left between them. CDR3 sequence reads: CASSLNEGGSQYF. The CDR3 DNA reads TGTGCCAGCAGCTTAAACGAGGGGGGCTCGCAGTACTTC.

This clonotype was recorded a few times. The rearrangement links TRBV4-1 to TRBJ2-3, with 7 bases lining up with TRBD1. Germline CDR1 reads MGHRA; CDR2 reads YSYEKL. The V segment lost 3 bases and the J segment 1 base; nucleotides outside the gene matches: 4. This CDR3 is 15 amino acids long. This CDR3 reads CASSQPTGRTDTQYF. The CDR3 DNA follows: TGCGCCAGCAGCCAGCCGACAGGGCGCACAGATACGCAGTATTTT.

The V gene is TRBV28, the J gene TRBJ2-2, with unresolved D. V was clipped by 5 bases and J by 7 bases, with 17 bases between them. Germline V gene data show CDR1 as MDHEN and CDR2 as SYDVKM. CDR3 length: 15 residues. The CDR3 DNA reads as TGTGCCAGCAGTCCCCTCCGCGGTTTTAGCGGGGAGCTGTTTTTT. Its translation is CASSPLRGFSGELFF.

This clonotype was observed a handful of times. The chain recombines TRBV20-1 with TRBJ2-2; perhaps D is TRBD1 or TRBD2 (6 bases each). Trimming removed 3 bases at V and 4 bases at J, with 15 bases between. This CDR3 has 15 amino acids. CDR1 DFQATT and CDR2 SNEGSKA come from the germline V gene (reference sequence). The CDR3 DNA is TGCAGTGCTAGGTCCGGGGGCGAGTTCACCGGGGAGCTGTTTTTT. The encoded protein is CSARSGGEFTGELFF.

This clonotype was counted ten times or more. The V call is TRBV2, the J call TRBJ1-5; D unclear. The CDR3 runs 14 residues. V lost 2 bases and J 5 bases, leaving 10 bases between the germline ends. CDR1 and CDR2 from the germline V gene are SNHLY and FYNNEI. The CDR3 DNA follows: TGTGCCAGCAGTGAACAGGATGGAGATCAGCCCCAGCATTTT. The encoded protein is CASSEQDGDQPQHF.

This clonotype came up a few times. The genes are TRBV6-5 and TRBJ1-2; D gene ambiguous. The CDR3 has 12 residues. The germline V gene has CDR1 MNHEY and CDR2 SVGAGI. V lost 5 bases and J lost 5, with 9 bases in between. The CDR3 is CASSAPLYGYTF. The DNA of the CDR3 is TGTGCCAGCAGTGCCCCCCTATATGGCTACACCTTC.

This clonotype was detected only a few times. The chain combines TRBV29-1 with TRBJ2-1, with D tentatively TRBD1 (6 bases). Per the germline V gene, CDR1 is SQVTM and CDR2 is ANQGSEA. The CDR3 contains 13 residues. The V end was cut by 1 base, the J end by 10 bases, with 14 bases between. In DNA, the CDR3 is TGCAGCGTTGAAGTGGACAGAGGGAGCGAGCAGTTCTTC. It translates to CSVEVDRGSEQFF.

This clonotype appeared many times. The chain uses TRBV29-1 and TRBJ1-1; 7 nucleotides match TRBD1. V lost 4 bases, J lost 1 base, and 0 bases stayed unmatched. CDR3 length: 12 amino acids. Germline-derived CDR1 and CDR2 are SQVTM and ANQGSEA. CDR3 protein: CSVGTGNTEAFF. The CDR3 DNA follows: TGCAGCGTTGGGACAGGGAACACTGAAGCTTTCTTT.